This TCR beta chain was documented in a study of T cell changes during pregnancy in multiple sclerosis. TCRdb's table, derived via immunoSEQ multiplex PCR, lists solely in-frame clones and lacks some. This sample yields roughly 56,000 clones, of which roughly nine tenths are seen a single time; about 0.49% belongs to the top ten. J lost 0 bases, V lost 7 bases, and 7 bases had no gene match. This CDR3 comprises 15 residues. Germline loops: CDR1 SGHRS, CDR2 YFSETQ. The gene calls are TRBV5-1 and TRBJ2-7, with 10 bases lining up with TRBD1. Sequencing used CD4+ T cells from peripheral blood mononuclear cells, obtained after pregnancy. The receptor was isolated from a female donor in good health, enrolled as a control in a pregnancy study. The CDR3 DNA is TGCGCCAGCTCCCGGGACAGGGGAAGCTCCTACGAGCAGTACTTC. Translating gives CASSRDRGSSYEQYF.